One sample yielded the 32 T cell receptor beta chains listed below, sequenced in a study of technical replicates of blood from a few donors. The method was immunoSEQ multiplex PCR; TCRdb's version includes in-frame clones alone and lacks a portion of them. The table includes around 70,000 clones, 95% detected once. Sequencing was carried out using T cells isolated from PBMCs. Every receptor here comes from a human donor in good health.

The V gene is TRBV6-5, the J gene TRBJ1-3, with 7 bases that match TRBD1. The CDR3 has 15 amino acids. After removal of 2 bases from V and 4 bases from J, the junction contained 5 bases not matched to a gene. Germline loops: CDR1 MNHEY, CDR2 SVGAGI. CDR3 protein: CASSYSRTGGNTIYF. CDR3 nucleotide sequence: TGTGCCAGCAGTTACAGCCGGACAGGCGGAAACACCATATATTTT.

This chain joins TRBV18 and TRBJ2-6; 9 bases are a match to TRBD1. With 3 bases clipped from V and 0 bases from J, the junction kept 3 bases outside the gene matches. Germline CDR1 KGHSH, CDR2 LQKENI. The length of the CDR3 is 17 residues. The CDR3 DNA is TGTGCCAGCTCACCGGGACAGGGATTCTCTGGGGCCAACGTCCTGACTTTC. It is translated as CASSPGQGFSGANVLTF. Full variable domain (rest looked up from reference TRBV18 and TRBJ2-6): NAGVMQNPRHLVRRRGQEARLRCSPMKGHSHVYWYRQLPEEGLKFMVYLQKENIIDESGMPKERFSAEFPKEGPSILRIQQVVRGDSAAYFCASSPGQGFSGANVLTFGAGSRLTVL.

The chain is built from TRBV19 and TRBJ1-6, with TRBD1 matching 7 bases. With V trimmed by 3 bases and J by 10 bases, 9 bases remained unmatched. Germline V gene lookup returns CDR1 LNHDA and CDR2 SQIVND (reference sequence). This CDR3 contains 15 residues. In DNA form, the CDR3 reads TGTGCCAGTAGTATCGTTGACAGGGTTGGGTCACCCCTCCACTTT. It specifies CASSIVDRVGSPLHF.

This sequence joins TRBV6-6 and TRBJ1-2; D gene uncertain. CDR1 is MNHNY and CDR2 is SVGAGI in the germline V gene (reference sequence). Trimming stripped 3 bases from V and 6 bases from J, with 17 bases between. The CDR3 has 15 residues. The CDR3 DNA sequence: TGTGCCAGCAGTTATAAAGACGGCAGGTGGGATGGCTACACCTTC. This sequence encodes CASSYKDGRWDGYTF.

V usage is TRBV6-1 and J usage is TRBJ2-7, with a possible D match to TRBD1 (6 bases). V lost 11 bases and J 0 bases, leaving 11 bases between the germline ends. Germline assignment: CDR1 MNHNS and CDR2 SASEGT. The CDR3 totals 12 residues. As DNA, the CDR3 is TGTGCCGCCCGAGGGGGCTCCTACGAGCAGTACTTC. Translated, it gives CAARGGSYEQYF.

V is TRBV11-3 and J is TRBJ2-3, with D possibly TRBD2 on 7 matching bases. From germline, CDR1 is SGHNT and CDR2 YENEEA. This CDR3 is 15 amino acids long. V was shortened by 5 bases and J by 0 bases, with 12 bases between the two germline ends. The CDR3 bases are TGTGCCAGCAGCCCGGGGGGCTCTAGCACAGATACGCAGTATTTT. This gives the protein CASSPGGSSTDTQYF.

On this clone: The junction departs from the called germline gene at one end, perhaps through a read error. The rearrangement links TRBV5-1 to TRBJ1-2; perhaps TRBD1 as D (5 bases). CDR1 and CDR2 from the germline V gene are SGHRS and YFSETQ. This CDR3 comprises 15 residues. The CDR3 region is CASSLDQGGNYGYSF. The CDR3 DNA reads as TGCGCCAGCAGCTTGGACCAGGGTGGTAACTATGGCTACTCCTTC.

The chain recombines TRBV7-6 with TRBJ2-7; 7 positions agree with TRBD1. CDR1 and CDR2 (germline): SGHVS, FNYEAQ. V shed 5 bases, J shed 5 bases, and the junction held 12 bases outside the gene matches. The CDR3 covers 15 residues. The CDR3 sequence is CASSPTGTDFHEQYF. The CDR3 bases are TGTGCCAGCAGCCCAACCGGGACAGACTTTCACGAGCAGTACTTC.

V is TRBV2 and J is TRBJ2-1; tentatively, D is TRBD2 (7 bases). This CDR3 spans 14 amino acids. From germline, CDR1 is SNHLY and CDR2 FYNNEI. Trimming removed 4 bases at V and 2 bases at J, with 9 bases between. CDR3 sequence reads: CASSAGGPYNEQFF. The CDR3, as DNA: TGTGCCAGCAGTGCCGGGGGGCCCTACAATGAGCAGTTCTTC.

The chain joins TRBV9 to TRBJ1-5; maybe TRBD1 (5 bases). The ends were cut back, 5 bases at V and 1 base at J, with 7 bases in the middle. The CDR3 runs 13 residues. CDR1 is SGDLS, CDR2 YYNGEE, per germline. CDR3 residues: CASRRDSNQPQHF. CDR3 sequence (DNA): TGTGCCAGCAGGCGGGACAGCAATCAGCCCCAGCATTTT.

The chain carries TRBV4-1 and TRBJ2-1, with D maybe TRBD2 (6 bases). The CDR3 consists of 17 residues. The V gene lost 3 bases and the J gene lost 1 base, with 16 bases spanning the gap. Germline lookup yields CDR1 MGHRA and CDR2 YSYEKL. The CDR3 loop is CASSQGGESASYNEQFF. Here the CDR3 DNA reads TGCGCCAGCAGCCAGGGGGGTGAGTCCGCTTCCTACAATGAGCAGTTCTTC.

The chain carries TRBV13 and TRBJ1-1, with 10 bases fitting TRBD1. This CDR3 region has 16 residues. Germline V gives CDR1 PRHDT, CDR2 FYEKMQ (reference sequence). The V and J ends lost 4 bases and 0 bases, in that order; junction bases with no gene match: 5. As DNA, the CDR3 is TGTGCCAGCAGCTACGCCGGGACAGGGGTGAACACTGAAGCTTTCTTT. Translation gives CASSYAGTGVNTEAFF.

The chain links TRBV21-1 to TRBJ2-7; TRBD1 reflects the table's D call only, with no check against the DNA. TRBV21-1 is described as a pseudogene. This CDR3 contains 18 residues. The CDR3 region has the DNA TGTGCCAGCAGCAAGCGGAGGACAGGAGCCCTGATCTCCTACGAGCAGTACTTC. Its protein product is CASSKRRTGALISYEQYF.

This clone has just one count. The rearrangement joins TRBV27 to TRBJ2-7; a possible D gene is TRBD1 (6 bases). V shed 5 bases and J shed 8 bases, with 13 bases lying between them. Germline-derived CDR1 and CDR2 are MNHEY and SMNVEV (reference sequence). This CDR3 has 12 residues. CDR3 sequence reads: CASSTRTDKQYF. In nucleotides, the CDR3 is TGTGCCAGCAGTACCAGGACAGACAAGCAGTACTTC.

The chain links TRBV9 to TRBJ1-2; 7 bases align to TRBD1. This CDR3 comprises 13 residues. V lost 3 bases, J lost 7 bases, and 6 bases stayed unmatched. The germline gives CDR1 SGDLS, CDR2 YYNGEE. The CDR3 coding sequence is TGTGCCAGCAGCGGAACAGGGGTCGGTGGCTACACCTTC. This encodes CASSGTGVGGYTF.

The chain is built from TRBV4-2 and TRBJ2-2, with 12 nucleotides matching TRBD1. Germline-derived CDR1 and CDR2 are LGHNA and YNFKEQ. V shed 4 bases and J 6 bases; nucleotides not matched to a gene: 6. The CDR3 is made up of 16 amino acids. This CDR3 is CASSPGDRGHPGELFF. For the CDR3, the DNA is TGTGCCAGCAGCCCTGGGGACAGGGGGCACCCCGGGGAGCTGTTTTTT.

The chain carries TRBV2 and TRBJ1-5; D is possibly TRBD1 (6 bases). The CDR3 contains 13 residues. V was pared by 8 bases and J by 0 bases, with 8 bases between. Germline V CDR1 and CDR2: SNHLY, FYNNEI. The CDR3 sequence: CASRTDSNQPQHF. CDR3 nucleotide sequence: TGTGCCAGCCGGACAGATAGCAATCAGCCCCAGCATTTT.

This sequence joins TRBV29-1 and TRBJ1-4; unclear D gene. The ends were cut back, 3 bases at V and 10 bases at J, with 12 bases in the middle. The CDR3 is 12 amino acids. Germline V gene lookup returns CDR1 SQVTM and CDR2 ANQGSEA. The CDR3 here is CSVDLHGGKLFF. The CDR3 DNA sequence: TGCAGCGTTGACCTCCACGGTGGAAAACTGTTTTTT.

This clone is a singleton in its sample. As DNA, the CDR3 is TGTGCCAGCAGCTTGTATGGGGGCATTGCGGAAAAACTGTTTTTT. It yields the protein CASSLYGGIAEKLFF. V gene TRBV5-4 combines with J gene TRBJ1-4; perhaps TRBD1 as D (6 bases). Trimming took off 1 base at V and 8 bases at J, with 15 bases between the two ends. The V gene's germline CDR1 is SGHNT and CDR2 YYREEE (reference sequence). The CDR3 has 15 amino acids.

This chain uses TRBV7-8 with TRBJ2-7, with D possibly being TRBD2 (6 bases). The CDR3 totals 13 residues. From germline, CDR1 is SGHVS and CDR2 FQNEAQ. The V gene lost 3 bases and the J gene lost 4 bases, with 10 bases spanning the gap. This chain's CDR3 is CASSFGGTYEQYF. In nucleotides, the CDR3 is TGTGCCAGCAGCTTCGGGGGAACATACGAGCAGTACTTC.

The chain combines TRBV19 with TRBJ1-4, with D maybe TRBD1 (6 bases). This CDR3 contains 15 residues. Germline CDR1 is LNHDA and CDR2 is SQIVND (reference sequence). The V end was cut by 5 bases, the J end by 8 bases, with 18 bases between. The CDR3 reads CASSLRTVQLEKLFF. DNA for the CDR3: TGTGCCAGTAGTCTTCGGACAGTGCAACTGGAAAAACTGTTTTTT. Variable domain in full (rest from reference TRBV19 and TRBJ1-4): DGGITQSPKYLFRKEGQNVTLSCEQNLNHDAMYWYRQDPGQGLRLIYYSQIVNDFQKGDIAEGYSVSREKKESFPLTVTSAQKNPTAFYLCASSLRTVQLEKLFFGSGTQLSVL.

The chain couples TRBV7-9 to TRBJ1-1; D uncertain. V was shortened by 2 bases and J by 7 bases, with 5 bases between the two germline ends. The CDR3 contains 11 residues. Germline V gene data show CDR1 as SEHNR and CDR2 as FQNEAQ (reference sequence). The chain's CDR3 is CASSLTFEAFF. The CDR3 DNA sequence: TGTGCCAGCAGCTTAACTTTTGAAGCTTTCTTT.

V and J are TRBV9 and TRBJ2-3, with D perhaps matching TRBD1 (5 bases). The germline V gene has CDR1 SGDLS and CDR2 YYNGEE. V lost 4 bases and J lost 0, with 15 bases in between. This CDR3 spans 16 amino acids. The CDR3 loop is CASSPLLGASTDTQYF. CDR3 nucleotides: TGTGCCAGCAGCCCTCTCCTAGGGGCTAGCACAGATACGCAGTATTTT.

The chain employs TRBV25-1 and TRBJ2-2, with 9 positions matching TRBD1. V gave up 6 bases and J gave up 6 bases; unmatched junction bases: 14. This CDR3 has 17 residues. Per the germline V gene, CDR1 is MGHDK and CDR2 is SYGVNS. CDR3 sequence: CASSPVPGTGWSGELFF. Written as DNA, the CDR3 is TGTGCCAGCAGCCCAGTGCCCGGGACAGGGTGGTCCGGGGAGCTGTTTTTT.

The chain links TRBV2 to TRBJ2-3; tentative D call: TRBD2 (7 bases). The CDR3 is made up of 15 amino acids. CDR1 and CDR2 (germline): SNHLY, FYNNEI. V lost 2 bases, J lost 4 bases, and 13 bases lay in between. For the CDR3, the DNA is TGTGCCAGCAGTGAATGGGGGGGCTGGGCAGATACGCAGTATTTT. This encodes CASSEWGGWADTQYF. Full variable domain (rest looked up from reference TRBV2 and TRBJ2-3): EPEVTQTPSHQVTQMGQEVILRCVPISNHLYFYWYRQILGQKVEFLVSFYNNEISEKSEIFDDQFSVERPDGSNFTLKIRSTKLEDSAMYFCASSEWGGWADTQYFGPGTRLTVL.

This chain uses TRBV25-1 with TRBJ2-3, with 8 bases matching TRBD2. In germline, CDR1 is MGHDK, CDR2 SYGVNS. The ends lost 6 bases at V and 4 bases at J; junction bases unmatched: 9. The length of the CDR3 is 15 residues. CDR3 bases: TGTGCCAGCAGGGATTATCCAGCGGGAGCAGATACGCAGTATTTT. Translating gives CASRDYPAGADTQYF.

The chain links TRBV28 to TRBJ2-7; a weak D match, TRBD2 (5 bases). The CDR3 length is 14 residues. Trimming shortened V by 3 bases and J by 2 bases, and 11 bases separated the two germline ends. Germline V CDR1 and CDR2: MDHEN, SYDVKM. CDR3 sequence reads: CASSLLRGAYEQYF. The CDR3 region has the DNA TGTGCCAGCAGTTTGCTCCGGGGTGCCTACGAGCAGTACTTC.

This sequence joins TRBV11-2 and TRBJ2-1, with 7 positions matching TRBD2. The germline V gene encodes CDR1 SGHAT and CDR2 FQNNGV. V trimming: 8 bases; J trimming: 9 bases; junction bases outside the gene matches: 19. This CDR3 has 16 amino acids. CDR3 sequence (DNA): TGTGCCAGCGGGGGAAGGAAGAGGGAGGGTTATTTTGAGCAGTTCTTC. This translates into CASGGRKREGYFEQFF.

The chain recombines TRBV28 with TRBJ1-2; D is uncertain. Germline values: CDR1 MDHEN, CDR2 SYDVKM. Trimming stripped 7 bases from V and 3 bases from J, with 9 bases between. CDR3 size: 12 residues. CDR3 DNA: TGTGCCAGCATCAACCAGTACTATGGCTACACCTTC. Encoded protein: CASINQYYGYTF.

This sequence joins TRBV27 and TRBJ1-4, with TRBD1 matching over 11 bases. Losses at the gene ends were 2 bases for V and 5 bases for J; bases not matched to a gene: 10. The CDR3 runs to 18 residues. Germline V gene sequence: CDR1 MNHEY, CDR2 SMNVEV (reference sequence). The CDR3 loop reads CASSLEGGTGGPNEKLFF. CDR3 DNA sequence: TGTGCCAGCAGTTTAGAGGGAGGGACAGGGGGACCGAATGAAAAACTGTTTTTT.

The chain joins TRBV15 to TRBJ1-4; tentatively, D is TRBD1 (5 bases). Germline values: CDR1 LNHNV, CDR2 YYDKDF (reference sequence). The germline V and J ends were trimmed by 1 base and 10 bases, with 13 bases remaining between them. The CDR3 covers 14 residues. This CDR3 is CATSRGRETGKLFF. CDR3 in DNA: TGTGCCACCAGCAGAGGCAGGGAAACAGGAAAACTGTTTTTT.

The gene calls are TRBV7-9 and TRBJ2-5; 7 bases agree with TRBD1. This CDR3 has 14 amino acids. After removal of 7 bases from V and 5 bases from J, the junction contained 10 bases not matched to a gene. Per the germline V gene, CDR1 is SEHNR and CDR2 is FQNEAQ (reference sequence). The DNA of the CDR3 is TGTGCCAGCACACTAGGGGGCCTGGGGGAGACCCAGTACTTC. This encodes CASTLGGLGETQYF.